One and the same sample provided the 22 T cell receptor beta chains below, sequenced in a study of T-cell reconstitution after alpha-beta-depleted transplantation in children. Unique molecular identifiers were incorporated during preparation of the TCRbeta library. TCRdb redid the calling of the PCR reads with MiXCR, one entry per CDR3 protein. The profile shows fewer than 150,000 distinct CDR3 sequences, roughly 10% of them singletons. The material was PBMCs, mostly from graft donor cells, obtained 180 days after TCRalphabeta/CD19-depleted stem cell transplant. The receptors stem from a girl under three years old who had a stem cell transplant for combined immunodeficiency, so the T cells may come from the graft donor.

The rearrangement joins TRBV20-1 to TRBJ2-1; 8 bases line up with TRBD2. The V segment lost 5 bases and the J segment 0 bases; nucleotides outside the gene matches: 6. Germline V gene sequence: CDR1 DFQATT, CDR2 SNEGSKA (reference sequence). CDR3 size: 15 residues. The CDR3 DNA reads as TGCAGTGCTCCTTTAGCGGGGAACTCCTACAATGAGCAGTTCTTC. Residues: CSAPLAGNSYNEQFF.

This clonotype was seen a few times. V is TRBV6-1 and J is TRBJ2-5, with 8 bases identical to TRBD2. Trimming took 4 bases from V and 1 from J; bases not matched to a gene: 8. There are 16 residues in the CDR3. Germline values: CDR1 MNHNS, CDR2 SASEGT. The CDR3 region is CASSAPIGTSQETQYF. DNA of the CDR3: TGTGCCAGCAGTGCCCCTATCGGGACTAGCCAAGAGACCCAGTACTTC.

The chain is built from TRBV24-1 and TRBJ2-2; D gene ambiguous. The V end lost 5 bases, the J end lost 0 bases, and 6 bases lay between the germline ends. This CDR3 spans 14 amino acids. From germline, CDR1 is KGHDR and CDR2 SFDVKD. Here the CDR3 reads CATSARTNTGELFF. The CDR3 DNA sequence: TGTGCCACCAGTGCCAGGACGAACACCGGGGAGCTGTTTTTT.

This rearrangement joins TRBV5-4 to TRBJ2-7; the match to TRBD1 covers 8 bases. The CDR3 covers 17 residues. V dropped 0 bases and J dropped 3; count of bases not matched to a gene: 11. Germline assignment: CDR1 SGHNT and CDR2 YYREEE (reference sequence). In DNA, the CDR3 is TGTGCCAGCAGCTTGGAACAGGTTTGGGACAGGAACTACGAGCAGTACTTC. Residues: CASSLEQVWDRNYEQYF.

The gene calls are TRBV10-3 and TRBJ2-7; either TRBD1 or TRBD2 may supply D (5 bases each). V was cut by 0 bases and J by 3 bases, with 9 bases left in between. The CDR3 covers 14 residues. Germline V lookup: CDR1 ENHRY, CDR2 SYGVKD. CDR3 loop: CAISESIGGYEQYF. For the CDR3, the DNA is TGTGCCATCAGTGAGTCGATTGGGGGCTACGAGCAGTACTTC.

This clonotype was seen a handful of times. CDR3 in DNA: TGCGCCAGCAGCTCCCGACAGGGGAAAAAAAGCACTGAAGCTTTCTTT. Translation: CASSSRQGKKSTEAFF. V usage is TRBV5-1 and J usage is TRBJ1-1; 8 bases line up with TRBD1. The germline V gene has CDR1 SGHRS and CDR2 YFSETQ. CDR3 length: 16 amino acids. V lost 3 bases and J lost 4; bases outside the gene matches: 11.

There are a few counts of this clonotype. This chain connects TRBV4-2 to TRBJ2-3, with D uncertain. The CDR3 is 15 residues long. CDR1 is LGHNA and CDR2 is YNFKEQ in the germline V gene. Trimming pared 0 bases from V and 2 bases from J, leaving 9 bases between. The CDR3 reads CASSQETADTDTQYF. CDR3 sequence (DNA): TGTGCCAGCAGCCAAGAAACAGCTGACACAGATACGCAGTATTTT.

This chain uses TRBV2 with TRBJ1-5; D gene unclear. Per the germline V gene, CDR1 is SNHLY and CDR2 is FYNNEI. The CDR3 is made up of 14 amino acids. V gave up 2 bases and J gave up 0 bases, with 5 bases separating them. The CDR3 sequence is CASSEYPSNQPQHF. As DNA, the CDR3 is TGTGCCAGCAGTGAATACCCTAGCAATCAGCCCCAGCATTTT.

Only one count was recorded for this clonotype. The chain recombines TRBV7-9 with TRBJ2-2, with TRBD2 identical over 8 bases. Germline V lookup: CDR1 SEHNR, CDR2 FQNEAQ (reference sequence). J was trimmed by 9 bases and V by 5 bases; bases with no gene match: 14. The CDR3 is 16 amino acids. CDR3 nucleotides: TGTGCCAGCAGCGGCTCCGGGACTAGAGGCTCCTGGGAGCTGTTTTTT. It codes for CASSGSGTRGSWELFF.

This clonotype was counted between two and nine times. CDR3 DNA: TGTGCCAGCAGCTTAGCTGGGAGCAGCACAGATACGCAGTATTTT. This sequence encodes CASSLAGSSTDTQYF. This chain joins TRBV11-2 and TRBJ2-3; TRBD2 is a possible D gene (5 bases). This CDR3 spans 15 amino acids. Per the germline V gene, CDR1 is SGHAT and CDR2 is FQNNGV. V gave up 1 base and J gave up 0 bases, with 8 bases separating them.

This clonotype is large by share. V is TRBV7-2 and J is TRBJ1-5, with a possible D match to TRBD1 (6 bases). CDR1 and CDR2 (germline): SGHTA, FQGNSA. V gave up 1 base and J gave up 8 bases, with 12 bases separating them. This CDR3 has 14 residues. As DNA, the CDR3 is TGTGCCAGCAGCTTAGAGGGGGGAATGAAGCCCCAGCATTTT. Residues: CASSLEGGMKPQHF.

In this sample, this clonotype turned up a few times. This chain links TRBV20-1 with TRBJ2-5; D uncertain. Germline V gene lookup returns CDR1 DFQATT and CDR2 SNEGSKA (reference sequence). Between the trimmed V and J ends, which lost 0 bases and 4 bases, there was a span of 15 bases. There are 15 residues in the CDR3. The CDR3: CSAREPLGSVETQYF. In nucleotides, the CDR3 is TGCAGTGCTAGAGAGCCCCTAGGTTCCGTAGAGACCCAGTACTTC.

This clonotype was seen only a few times. This sequence joins TRBV27 and TRBJ2-1; 7 positions match TRBD2. Germline assignment: CDR1 MNHEY and CDR2 SMNVEV (reference sequence). This CDR3 comprises 15 residues. With V trimmed by 0 bases and J by 5 bases, 4 bases remained unmatched. Written as DNA, the CDR3 is TGTGCCAGCAGTTTATCGGCGGGAGCTCACAATGAGCAGTTCTTC. It codes for CASSLSAGAHNEQFF.

This clonotype was seen more than once but under ten times. The V call is TRBV10-3, the J call TRBJ1-6; D remains unclear. Germline values: CDR1 ENHRY, CDR2 SYGVKD. V was clipped by 2 bases and J by 10 bases, with 6 bases between them. This CDR3 spans 12 amino acids. The DNA of the CDR3 is TGTGCCATCAGTGAGGCCGGCTCACCCCTCCACTTT. It translates to CAISEAGSPLHF.

This clonotype was seen more than once but under ten times. The rearrangement uses TRBV5-1 and TRBJ2-7; 8 bases align to TRBD1. The CDR3 is 14 residues long. Germline CDR1 is SGHRS and CDR2 is YFSETQ. V gave up 2 bases and J gave up 1 base; unmatched junction bases: 2. The CDR3 bases are TGCGCCAGCAGCTTCCGGGACAGGTCCTACGAGCAGTACTTC. Translated, it gives CASSFRDRSYEQYF.

This clonotype was counted a single time. The junction differs from germline at one of its ends, possibly a read error. This rearrangement joins TRBV6-1 to TRBJ2-3; D may be TRBD2 (5 bases). The CDR3 is made up of 14 amino acids. Germline V gene sequence: CDR1 MNHNS, CDR2 SASEGT. The CDR3 here is CASKQGLSTDTRYF. The CDR3 coding sequence is TGTGCCAGCAAACAAGGACTGAGCACAGATACGCGGTATTTT.

The chain links TRBV25-1 to TRBJ2-3, with D unclear. Germline CDR1 reads MGHDK; CDR2 reads SYGVNS. This CDR3 has 16 amino acids. V was pared by 1 base and J by 0 bases, with 11 bases between. The CDR3 here is CASSESPTTSTDTQYF. In DNA, the CDR3 is TGTGCCAGCAGTGAATCGCCGACAACTAGCACAGATACGCAGTATTTT.

This clonotype has ten or more counts. The chain employs TRBV28 and TRBJ1-5; the D is unclear. In germline, CDR1 is MDHEN, CDR2 SYDVKM. The CDR3 spans 15 residues. V was clipped by 6 bases and J by 3 bases, with 15 bases between them. CDR3 amino acids: CASSPNLGLNQPQHF. CDR3 sequence (DNA): TGTGCCAGCAGCCCGAATTTAGGGCTCAATCAGCCCCAGCATTTT. The full variable domain, completed using reference TRBV28 and TRBJ1-5, is DVKVTQSSRYLVKRTGEKVFLECVQDMDHENMFWYRQDPGLGLRLIYFSYDVKMKEKGDIPEGYSVSREKKERFSLILESASTNQTSMYLCASSPNLGLNQPQHFGDGTRLSIL.

Concerning this clonotype: A clone one base away is much larger, so this may be a read error. The gene calls are TRBV27 and TRBJ2-5, with no clear D. The CDR3 runs 11 residues. CDR1 is MNHEY, CDR2 SMNVEV, per germline (reference sequence). V was trimmed by 3 bases and J by 5 bases, leaving 4 bases between them. The CDR3 reads CASSFNETQYF. DNA of the CDR3: TGTGCCAGCAGTTTTAATGAGACCCAGTACTTC.

The J gene is TRBJ1-2, the V gene TRBV7-2; 7 bases agree with TRBD1. Germline assignment: CDR1 SGHTA and CDR2 FQGNSA. V trimming: 2 bases; J trimming: 5 bases; junction bases outside the gene matches: 8. The CDR3 has 15 amino acids. In DNA form, the CDR3 reads TGTGCCAGCAGCTTAATAATAGGGGGCGCTTATGGCTACACCTTC. Translating it yields CASSLIIGGAYGYTF.

This sequence joins TRBV20-1 and TRBJ2-6; 8 nucleotides agree with TRBD1. Germline V lookup: CDR1 DFQATT, CDR2 SNEGSKA (reference sequence). Unmatched junction bases numbered 8, after V lost 1 base and J lost 0 bases. The CDR3 totals 18 residues. The CDR3 region is CSARARQGRPSGANVLTF. The CDR3 DNA is TGCAGTGCTAGAGCCCGACAGGGGCGTCCCTCTGGGGCCAACGTCCTGACTTTC.

This clonotype was picked up a small number of times. This chain connects TRBV5-6 to TRBJ2-5, with 10 bases matching TRBD2. Trimming at V came to 4 bases and at J to 1 base, leaving 1 base not matched to a gene. CDR1 and CDR2 from the germline V gene are SGHDT and YYEEEE. The CDR3 has 14 residues. CDR3 nucleotides: TGTGCCAGCAGCAGCGGGGGGGCCCAAGAGACCCAGTACTTC. It translates to CASSSGGAQETQYF.